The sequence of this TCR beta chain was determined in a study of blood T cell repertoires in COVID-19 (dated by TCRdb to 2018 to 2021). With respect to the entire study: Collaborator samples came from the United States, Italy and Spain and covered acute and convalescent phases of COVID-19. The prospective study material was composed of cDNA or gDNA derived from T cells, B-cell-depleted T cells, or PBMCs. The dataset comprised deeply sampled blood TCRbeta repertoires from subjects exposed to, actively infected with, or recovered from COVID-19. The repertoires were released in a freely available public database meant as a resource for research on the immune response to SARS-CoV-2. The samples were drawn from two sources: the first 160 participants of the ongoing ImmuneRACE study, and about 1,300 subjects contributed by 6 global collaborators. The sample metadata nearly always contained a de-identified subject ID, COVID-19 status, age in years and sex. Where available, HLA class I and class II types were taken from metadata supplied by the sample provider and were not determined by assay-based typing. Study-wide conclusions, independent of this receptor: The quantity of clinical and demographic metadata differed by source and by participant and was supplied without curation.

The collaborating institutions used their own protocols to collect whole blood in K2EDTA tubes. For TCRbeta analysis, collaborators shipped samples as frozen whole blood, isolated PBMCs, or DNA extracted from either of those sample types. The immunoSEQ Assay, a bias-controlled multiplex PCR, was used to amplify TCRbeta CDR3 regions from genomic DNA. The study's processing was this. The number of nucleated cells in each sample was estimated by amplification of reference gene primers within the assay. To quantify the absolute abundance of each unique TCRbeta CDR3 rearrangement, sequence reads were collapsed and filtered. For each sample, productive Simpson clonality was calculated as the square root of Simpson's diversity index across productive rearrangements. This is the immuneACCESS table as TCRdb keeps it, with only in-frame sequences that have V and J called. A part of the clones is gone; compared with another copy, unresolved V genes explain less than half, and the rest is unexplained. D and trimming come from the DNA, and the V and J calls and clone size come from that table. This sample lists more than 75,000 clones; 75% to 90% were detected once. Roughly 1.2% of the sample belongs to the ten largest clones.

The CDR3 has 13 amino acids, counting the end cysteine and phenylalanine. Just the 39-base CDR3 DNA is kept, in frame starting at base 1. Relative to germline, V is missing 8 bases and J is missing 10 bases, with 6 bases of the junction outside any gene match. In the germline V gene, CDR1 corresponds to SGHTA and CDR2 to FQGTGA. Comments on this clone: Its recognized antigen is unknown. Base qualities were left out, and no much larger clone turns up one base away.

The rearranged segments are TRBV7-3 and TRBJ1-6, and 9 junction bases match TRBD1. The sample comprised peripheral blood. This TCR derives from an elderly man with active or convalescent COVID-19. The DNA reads TGTGCCAGCTCCCCGGGACAGGGCTCACCCCTCCACTTT. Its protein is CASSPGQGSPLHF.